The sequence of this T cell receptor (beta chain) was determined in a study of blood T cell repertoires in COVID-19. TCRdb keeps only in-frame clones here, not all; method: immunoSEQ multiplex PCR. The sample comprises roughly 300,000 clones, approximately 91% of which are singletons, and approximately 2.4% rests with the top ten. The sequence derives from a woman aged 40 to 49 with acute COVID-19. The sequenced sample consisted of PBMCs or T cells enriched from blood (not recorded which).

The CDR3 sequence: CASSLQGLGEQYF. In nucleotides, the CDR3 is TGTGCCAGCAGCTTACAGGGGTTGGGCGAGCAGTACTTC. V and J are TRBV11-3 and TRBJ2-7, with a possible D match to TRBD1 (6 bases). Germline CDR1 reads SGHNT; CDR2 reads YENEEA. The V gene lost 2 bases and the J gene lost 6 bases, with 11 bases spanning the gap. CDR3 length equals 13 residues.